This T cell receptor (beta chain) was profiled in a study of T cell responses to AZD1222 COVID-19 vaccine. Trimming shortened V by 3 bases and J by 8 bases, and 9 bases separated the two germline ends. The CDR3 consists of 12 residues. CDR1 and CDR2 (germline): KGHDR, SFDVKD. Clones were read by immunoSEQ multiplex PCR, and TCRdb kept only the in-frame ones, dropping some. The table has about 120,000 clones, around 85% seen once. The sample in question was peripheral blood, obtained on day 0 of AZD1222 vaccination. J is TRBJ1-2 and V is TRBV24-1; D is uncertain. This TCR was recovered from an adult in good health. The CDR3, as DNA: TGTGCCACCAGTGATCCCCAGCGGGGCTACACCTTC. This translates into CATSDPQRGYTF.